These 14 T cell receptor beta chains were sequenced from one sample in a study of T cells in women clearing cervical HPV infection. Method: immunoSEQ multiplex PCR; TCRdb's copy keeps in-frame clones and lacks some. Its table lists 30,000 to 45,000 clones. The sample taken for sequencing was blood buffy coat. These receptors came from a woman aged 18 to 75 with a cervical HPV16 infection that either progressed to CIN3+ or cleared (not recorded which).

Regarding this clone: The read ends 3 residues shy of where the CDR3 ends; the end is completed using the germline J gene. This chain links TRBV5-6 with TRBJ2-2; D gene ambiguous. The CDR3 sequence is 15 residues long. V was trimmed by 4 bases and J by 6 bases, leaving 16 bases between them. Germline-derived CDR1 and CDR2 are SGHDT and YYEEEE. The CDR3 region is CASSRREVSAGELFF. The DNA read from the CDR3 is TGTGCCAGCAGCCGCCGAGAGGTTTCTGCCGGGGAG.

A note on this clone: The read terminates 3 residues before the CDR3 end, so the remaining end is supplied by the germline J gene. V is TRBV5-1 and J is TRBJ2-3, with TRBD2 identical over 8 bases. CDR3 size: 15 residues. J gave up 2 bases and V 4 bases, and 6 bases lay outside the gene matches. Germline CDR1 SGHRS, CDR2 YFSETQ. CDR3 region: CASSPGGTVTDTQYF. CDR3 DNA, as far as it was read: TGCGCCAGCAGCCCGGGGGGGACTGTCACAGATACG.

This chain's CDR3 is CASSHQGGVAEKLFF. CDR3 DNA (partial): TGTGCCAGCAGCCACCAAGGGGGAGTGGCTGAAAAA. The V call is TRBV28, the J call TRBJ1-4; D may be TRBD1 (6 bases). The read ends 3 residues before the CDR3 terminus; that terminus is restored from the germline J gene. The V end was cut by 6 bases, the J end by 7 bases, with 18 bases between. This CDR3 contains 15 residues. Germline V lookup: CDR1 MDHEN, CDR2 SYDVKM.

Partial CDR3 DNA: TGTGCCAGCAGTGGACCGGGACAGGGTAGAGAGACC. Amino acids: CASSGPGQGRET. The CDR3 in its entirety is CASSGPGQGRETQYF. The V gene is TRBV6-1, the J gene TRBJ2-5; TRBD1 aligns across 9 bases. The read ends 3 residues early relative to the CDR3; the germline J gene fills the gap. CDR1 is MNHNS, CDR2 SASEGT, per germline. Losses at the gene ends were 4 bases for V and 4 bases for J; bases not matched to a gene: 7. This CDR3 is built from 15 residues.

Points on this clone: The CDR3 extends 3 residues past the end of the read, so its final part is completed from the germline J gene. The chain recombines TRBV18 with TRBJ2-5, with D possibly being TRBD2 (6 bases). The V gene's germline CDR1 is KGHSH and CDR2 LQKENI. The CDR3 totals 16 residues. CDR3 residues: CASSLPPSAATDTQYF. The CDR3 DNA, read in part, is TGTGCCAGCTCCCTCCCTCCTAGCGCAGCGACAGATACC.

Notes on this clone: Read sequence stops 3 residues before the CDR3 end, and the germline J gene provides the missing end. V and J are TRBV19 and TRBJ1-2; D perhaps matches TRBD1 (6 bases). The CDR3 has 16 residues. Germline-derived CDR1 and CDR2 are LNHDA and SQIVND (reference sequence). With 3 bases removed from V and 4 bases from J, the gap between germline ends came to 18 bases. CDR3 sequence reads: CASSMNAAGTLYGYTF. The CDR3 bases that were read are TGTGCCAGTAGTATGAACGCCGCCGGGACACTCTATGGC.

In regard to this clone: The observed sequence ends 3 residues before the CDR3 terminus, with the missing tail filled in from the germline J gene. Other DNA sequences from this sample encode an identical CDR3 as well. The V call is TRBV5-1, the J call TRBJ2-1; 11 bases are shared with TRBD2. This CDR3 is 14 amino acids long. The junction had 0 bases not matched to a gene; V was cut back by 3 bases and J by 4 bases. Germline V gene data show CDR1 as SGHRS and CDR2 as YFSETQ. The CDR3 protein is CASSSSGGYNEQFF. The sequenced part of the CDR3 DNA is TGCGCCAGCAGCTCTAGCGGGGGGTACAATGAG.

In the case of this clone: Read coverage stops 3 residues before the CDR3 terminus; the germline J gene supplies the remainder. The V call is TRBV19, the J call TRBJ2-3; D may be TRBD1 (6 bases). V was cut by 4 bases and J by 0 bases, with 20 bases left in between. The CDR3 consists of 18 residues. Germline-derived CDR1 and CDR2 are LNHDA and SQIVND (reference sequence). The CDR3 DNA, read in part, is TGTGCCAGTAGTAAAGGACAGTTCCCCACAAGTAGCACAGATACG. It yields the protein CASSKGQFPTSSTDT. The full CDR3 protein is CASSKGQFPTSSTDTQYF. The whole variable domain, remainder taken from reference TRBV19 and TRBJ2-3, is DGGITQSPKYLFRKEGQNVTLSCEQNLNHDAMYWYRQDPGQGLRLIYYSQIVNDFQKGDIAEGYSVSREKKESFPLTVTSAQKNPTAFYLCASSKGQFPTSSTDTQYFGPGTRLTVL.

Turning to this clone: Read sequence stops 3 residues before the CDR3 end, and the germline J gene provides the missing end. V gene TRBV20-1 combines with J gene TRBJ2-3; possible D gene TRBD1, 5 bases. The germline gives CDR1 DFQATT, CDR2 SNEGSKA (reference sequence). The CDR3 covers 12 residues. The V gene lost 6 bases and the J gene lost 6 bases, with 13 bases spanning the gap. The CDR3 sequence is CSATVSGDTQYF. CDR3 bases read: TGCAGTGCCACAGTTTCAGGGGATACG.

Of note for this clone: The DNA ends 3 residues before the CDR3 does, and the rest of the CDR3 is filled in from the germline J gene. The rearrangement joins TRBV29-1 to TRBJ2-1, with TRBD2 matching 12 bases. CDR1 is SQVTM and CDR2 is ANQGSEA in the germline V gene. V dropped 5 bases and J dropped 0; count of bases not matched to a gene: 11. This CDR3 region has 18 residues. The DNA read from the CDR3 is TGCAGCGTTCGTGGACTAGCGGGGCTCGAGAGCTCCTACAATGAG. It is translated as CSVRGLAGLESSYNE. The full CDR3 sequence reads CSVRGLAGLESSYNEQFF.

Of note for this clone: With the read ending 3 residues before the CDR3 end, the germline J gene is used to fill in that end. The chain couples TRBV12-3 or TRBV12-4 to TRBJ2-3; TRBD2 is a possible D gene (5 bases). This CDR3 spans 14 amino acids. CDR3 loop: CASSLPDSQETQYF. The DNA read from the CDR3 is TGTGCCAGCAGTTTACCGGACTCCCAAGAGACG.

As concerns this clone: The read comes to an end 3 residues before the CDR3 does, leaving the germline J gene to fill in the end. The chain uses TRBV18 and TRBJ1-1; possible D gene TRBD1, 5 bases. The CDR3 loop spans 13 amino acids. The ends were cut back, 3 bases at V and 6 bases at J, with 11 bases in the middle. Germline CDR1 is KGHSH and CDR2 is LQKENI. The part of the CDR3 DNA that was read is TGTGCCAGCTCACCGTCGGAGGGGTCTGAA. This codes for CASSPSEGSE. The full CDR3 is CASSPSEGSEAFF.

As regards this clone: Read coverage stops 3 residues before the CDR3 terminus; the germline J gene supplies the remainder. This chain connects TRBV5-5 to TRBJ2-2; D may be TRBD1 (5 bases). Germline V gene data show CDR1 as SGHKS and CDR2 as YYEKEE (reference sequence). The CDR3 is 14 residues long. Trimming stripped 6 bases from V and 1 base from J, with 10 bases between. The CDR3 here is CASTLGVNTGELFF. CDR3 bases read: TGTGCCAGCACATTAGGGGTGAACACCGGGGAG. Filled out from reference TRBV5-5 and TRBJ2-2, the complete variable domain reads DAGVTQSPTHLIKTRGQQVTLRCSPISGHKSVSWYQQVLGQGPQFIFQYYEKEERGRGNFPDRFSARQFPNYSSELNVNALLLGDSALYLCASTLGVNTGELFFGEGSRLTVL.

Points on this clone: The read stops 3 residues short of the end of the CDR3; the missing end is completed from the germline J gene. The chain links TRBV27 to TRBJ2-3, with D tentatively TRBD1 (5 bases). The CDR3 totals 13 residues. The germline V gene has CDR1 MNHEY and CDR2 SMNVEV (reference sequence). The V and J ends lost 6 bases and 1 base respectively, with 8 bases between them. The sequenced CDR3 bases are TGTGCCAGCAGGATACAGGGCACAGATACG. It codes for CASRIQGTDT. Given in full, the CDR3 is CASRIQGTDTQYF.